One sample yielded the 3 T cell receptor beta chains listed below, sequenced in a study of T cell responses to AZD1222 COVID-19 vaccine. The repertoire was sequenced with immunoSEQ multiplex PCR; TCRdb's copy has only in-frame clones and lacks some. The sample lists roughly 89,000 clones, roughly 90% seen once, with around 5.1% in the top ten. Specimen: peripheral blood, collected on day 0 of MenACWY control vaccination. These receptor sequences come from an adult in good health.

This chain joins TRBV30 and TRBJ1-1, with TRBD1 matching over 7 bases. The CDR3 sequence is 11 residues long. V lost 5 bases and J lost 11; bases outside the gene matches: 8. The germline V gene encodes CDR1 GTSNPN and CDR2 SVGIG (reference sequence). CDR3 sequence (DNA): TGTGCCTGGCGAGACAGGGATGGGGCTTTCTTT. It translates to CAWRDRDGAFF.

V and J are TRBV30 and TRBJ2-5, with 14 bases matching TRBD2. This CDR3 region has 17 residues. Trimming took 1 base from V and 4 from J; bases not matched to a gene: 8. Germline loops: CDR1 GTSNPN, CDR2 SVGIG (reference sequence). This chain's CDR3 is CAWSAGLAGVVGETQYF. The CDR3 nucleotides are TGTGCCTGGAGTGCGGGACTAGCGGGAGTAGTAGGAGAGACCCAGTACTTC.

The chain employs TRBV11-2 and TRBJ2-1; tentative D call: TRBD2 (6 bases). The length of the CDR3 is 13 residues. Trimming removed 3 bases from V and 5 bases from J, with 8 bases in between. CDR1 is SGHAT, CDR2 FQNNGV, per germline. The CDR3 here is CASSLTGDNEQFF. The CDR3 region has the DNA TGTGCCAGCAGCTTGACGGGGGACAATGAGCAGTTCTTC.